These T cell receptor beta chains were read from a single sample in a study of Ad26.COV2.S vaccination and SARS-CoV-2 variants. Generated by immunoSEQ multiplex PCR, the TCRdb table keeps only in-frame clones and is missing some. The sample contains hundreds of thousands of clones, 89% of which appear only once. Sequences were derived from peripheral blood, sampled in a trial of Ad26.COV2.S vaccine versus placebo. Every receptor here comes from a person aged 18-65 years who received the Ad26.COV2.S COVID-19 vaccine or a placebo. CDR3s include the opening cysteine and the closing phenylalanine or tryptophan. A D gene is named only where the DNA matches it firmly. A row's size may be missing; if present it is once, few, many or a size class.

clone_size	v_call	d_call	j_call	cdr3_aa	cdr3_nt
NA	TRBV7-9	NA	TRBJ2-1	CASSSRAAPYNEQFF	TGTGCCAGCAGCTCCAGAGCGGCCCCTTACAATGAGCAGTTCTTC
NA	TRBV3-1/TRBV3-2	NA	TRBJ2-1	CASSSVGGKLGEQFF	TGTGCCAGCAGCAGCGTAGGAGGGAAGTTGGGTGAGCAGTTCTTC
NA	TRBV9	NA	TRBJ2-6	CASSGEGGRVHRVGANVLTF	TGTGCCAGCAGCGGAGAGGGGGGTAGGGTCCACAGGGTTGGGGCCAACGTCCTGACTTTC
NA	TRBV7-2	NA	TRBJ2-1	CASSLGPGAYEQFF	TGTGCCAGCAGCTTAGGTCCAGGAGCCTATGAGCAGTTCTTC
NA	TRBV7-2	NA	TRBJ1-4	CASSLDEKLFF	TGTGCCAGCAGCTTAGATGAAAAACTGTTTTTT
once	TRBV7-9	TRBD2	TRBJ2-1	CASSLSLAGDEQFF	TGTGCCAGCAGCTTAAGTCTAGCGGGAGATGAGCAGTTCTTC
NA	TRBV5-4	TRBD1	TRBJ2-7	CASSLDRANEQYF	TGTGCCAGCAGCCTGGACAGGGCCAACGAGCAGTACTTC
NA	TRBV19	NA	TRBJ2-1	CASTPRRGMGSYNEQFF	TGTGCCAGTACTCCCCGGAGGGGAATGGGCTCCTACAATGAGCAGTTCTTC
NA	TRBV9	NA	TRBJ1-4	CASSPPGVHEKLFF	TGTGCCAGCAGCCCCCCGGGTGTCCATGAAAAACTGTTTTTT
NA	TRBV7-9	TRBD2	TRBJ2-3	CASSRSGGYTDTQYF	TGTGCCAGCAGCCGCTCGGGGGGATACACAGATACGCAGTATTTT
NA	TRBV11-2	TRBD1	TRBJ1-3	CASSLQGGPGNTIYF	TGTGCCAGCAGCTTACAGGGGGGACCGGGAAACACCATATATTTT
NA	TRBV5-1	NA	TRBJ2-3	CASSLDNRETDTQYF	TGCGCCAGCAGCTTGGATAACAGGGAGACAGATACGCAGTATTTT
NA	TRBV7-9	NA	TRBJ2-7	CASSLETGGGSVYEQYF	TGTGCCAGCAGCTTAGAAACCGGTGGGGGTTCGGTTTACGAGCAGTACTTC
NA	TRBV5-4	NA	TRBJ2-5	CASSWGPRGETQYF	TGTGCCAGCAGCTGGGGCCCAAGGGGGGAGACCCAGTACTTC
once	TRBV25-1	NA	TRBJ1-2	CASSKPGTSYGYTF	TGTGCCAGCAGTAAACCCGGGACATCCTATGGCTACACCTTC
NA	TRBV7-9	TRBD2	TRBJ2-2	CASSFTGLAGTGELFF	TGTGCCAGCAGCTTCACCGGACTAGCGGGTACCGGGGAGCTGTTTTTT
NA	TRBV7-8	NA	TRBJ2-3	CASSFTSANTQYF	TGTGCCAGCAGCTTCACGTCCGCCAATACGCAGTATTTT
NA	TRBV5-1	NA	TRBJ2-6	CASSFSVGGANVLTF	TGCGCCAGCAGCTTCTCAGTAGGTGGGGCCAACGTCCTGACTTTC
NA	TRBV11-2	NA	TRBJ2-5	CASSLAIKTQYF	TGTGCCAGCAGCTTGGCCATTAAGACCCAGTACTTC
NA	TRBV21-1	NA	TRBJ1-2	CASSNKAGHNYGYTF	TGTGCCAGCAGCAACAAGGCGGGGCATAACTATGGCTACACCTTC
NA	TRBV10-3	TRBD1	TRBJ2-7	CAGRQGPSSYEQYF	TGTGCCGGACGACAGGGGCCCAGCTCCTACGAGCAGTACTTC
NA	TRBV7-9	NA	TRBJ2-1	CASSSGGFSYNEQFF	TGTGCCAGCAGCTCCGGGGGTTTCTCCTACAATGAGCAGTTCTTC
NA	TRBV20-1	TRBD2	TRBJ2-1	CSASAWTSSYNEQFF	TGCAGTGCTAGTGCTTGGACTAGCTCGTACAATGAGCAGTTCTTC
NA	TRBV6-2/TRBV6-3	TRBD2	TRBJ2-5	CASSYWGGTLQETQYF	TGTGCCAGCAGTTACTGGGGAGGGACTCTGCAAGAGACCCAGTACTTC
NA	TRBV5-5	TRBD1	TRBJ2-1	CASSGGTGRIDEQFF	TGTGCCAGCAGCGGAGGGACAGGGAGGATCGATGAGCAGTTCTTC
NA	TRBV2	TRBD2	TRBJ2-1	CASRGLAGRYNEQFF	TGTGCCAGCAGGGGACTAGCGGGCCGCTACAATGAGCAGTTCTTC
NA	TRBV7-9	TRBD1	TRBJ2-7	CASSRGTGPYEQYF	TGTGCCAGCAGCCGAGGGACAGGACCCTACGAGCAGTACTTC
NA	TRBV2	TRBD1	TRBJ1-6	CASSTTGTGNSPLHF	TGTGCCAGCAGTACCACCGGGACAGGAAATTCACCCCTCCACTTT
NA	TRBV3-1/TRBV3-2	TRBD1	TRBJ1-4	CASSDGQGGEKLFF	TGTGCCAGCAGCGATGGACAGGGGGGGGAAAAACTGTTTTTT
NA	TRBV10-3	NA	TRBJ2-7	CAISPGLLSSEQYF	TGTGCCATCAGCCCGGGACTCCTATCCTCCGAGCAGTACTTC
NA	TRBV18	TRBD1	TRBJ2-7	CASSPGTGVSYEQYF	TGTGCCAGCTCCCCCGGGACAGGGGTTTCCTACGAGCAGTACTTC
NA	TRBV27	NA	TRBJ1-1	CASSLKPPRAEAFF	TGTGCCAGCAGTTTAAAACCCCCCCGGGCTGAAGCTTTCTTT
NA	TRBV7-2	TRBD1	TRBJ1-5	CASSDDRGFRPQHF	TGTGCCAGCAGCGACGACAGGGGCTTTCGGCCCCAGCATTTT
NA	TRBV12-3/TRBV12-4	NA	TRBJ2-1	CASSLQGEQFF	TGTGCCAGCAGTTTGCAGGGTGAGCAGTTCTTC
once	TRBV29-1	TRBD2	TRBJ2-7	CSVERLAGAYEQYF	TGCAGCGTTGAACGACTAGCGGGCGCCTACGAGCAGTACTTC
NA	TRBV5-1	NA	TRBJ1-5	CASSLAGVEYQPQHF	TGCGCCAGCAGCTTGGCAGGGGTAGAGTATCAGCCCCAGCATTTT
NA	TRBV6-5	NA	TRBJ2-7	CASSYGGWVGNEQYF	TGTGCCAGCAGTTACGGGGGTTGGGTGGGGAACGAGCAGTACTTC
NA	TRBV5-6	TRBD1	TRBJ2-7	CASRERGRPSYEQYF	TGTGCCAGCAGGGAGAGGGGGCGACCCTCCTACGAGCAGTACTTC
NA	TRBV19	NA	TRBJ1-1	CASRGEWYTEAFF	TGTGCCAGTAGGGGGGAATGGTACACTGAAGCTTTCTTT
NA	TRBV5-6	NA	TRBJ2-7	CASTNYNIPKLVYEQYF	TGTGCCAGCACCAACTATAATATCCCGAAATTGGTCTACGAGCAGTACTTC
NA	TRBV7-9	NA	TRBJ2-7	CASSPRGGLDYEQYF	TGTGCCAGCAGCCCTAGGGGCGGCCTAGACTACGAGCAGTACTTC
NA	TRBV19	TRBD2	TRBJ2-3	CASSAGGPIDTQYF	TGTGCCAGTAGTGCGGGAGGGCCGATCGATACGCAGTATTTT
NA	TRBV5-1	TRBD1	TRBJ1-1	CASSITGGWGTEAFF	TGCGCCAGCAGCATAACAGGGGGCTGGGGTACTGAAGCTTTCTTT
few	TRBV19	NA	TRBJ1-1	CASSTGRGTEAFF	TGTGCCAGTAGCACCGGGAGAGGCACTGAAGCTTTCTTT